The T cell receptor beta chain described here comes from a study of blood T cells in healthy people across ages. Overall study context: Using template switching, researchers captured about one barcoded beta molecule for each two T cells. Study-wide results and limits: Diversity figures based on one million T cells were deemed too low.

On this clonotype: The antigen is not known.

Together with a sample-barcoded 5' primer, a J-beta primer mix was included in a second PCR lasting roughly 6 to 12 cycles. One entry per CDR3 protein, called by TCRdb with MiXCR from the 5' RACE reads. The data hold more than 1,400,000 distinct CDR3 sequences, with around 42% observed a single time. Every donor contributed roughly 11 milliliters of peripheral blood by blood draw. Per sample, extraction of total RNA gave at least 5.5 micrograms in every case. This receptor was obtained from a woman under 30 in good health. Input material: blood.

Here the CDR3 reads CSARGHLSTDTQYF. CDR3 coding DNA: TGCAGTGCTAGGGGGCATCTTAGCACAGATACGCAGTATTTT. This chain joins TRBV20-1 and TRBJ2-3; possibly TRBD1 for D (5 bases). Between the trimmed V and J ends, which lost 3 bases and 0 bases, there was a span of 10 bases. Per germline, CDR1 DFQATT and CDR2 SNEGSKA (reference sequence). This CDR3 comprises 14 residues.